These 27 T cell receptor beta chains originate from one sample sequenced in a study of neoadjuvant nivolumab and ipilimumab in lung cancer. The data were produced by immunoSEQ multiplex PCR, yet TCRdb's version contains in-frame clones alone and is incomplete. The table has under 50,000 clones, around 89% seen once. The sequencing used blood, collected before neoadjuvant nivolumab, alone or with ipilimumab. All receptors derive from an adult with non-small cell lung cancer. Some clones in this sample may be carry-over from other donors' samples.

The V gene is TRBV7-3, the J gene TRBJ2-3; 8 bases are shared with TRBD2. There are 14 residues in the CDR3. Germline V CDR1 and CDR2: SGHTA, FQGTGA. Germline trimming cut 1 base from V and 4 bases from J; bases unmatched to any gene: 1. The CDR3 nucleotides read TGTGCCAGCAGCTTAAACGGGAGGGCAGATACGCAGTATTTT. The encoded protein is CASSLNGRADTQYF.

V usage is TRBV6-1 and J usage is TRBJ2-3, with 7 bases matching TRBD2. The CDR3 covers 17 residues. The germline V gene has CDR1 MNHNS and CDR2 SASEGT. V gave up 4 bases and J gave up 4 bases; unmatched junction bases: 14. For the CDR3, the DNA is TGTGCCAGCAGTGGTGGAGCGGGGCCCCTGGGGGCAGATACGCAGTATTTT. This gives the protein CASSGGAGPLGADTQYF.

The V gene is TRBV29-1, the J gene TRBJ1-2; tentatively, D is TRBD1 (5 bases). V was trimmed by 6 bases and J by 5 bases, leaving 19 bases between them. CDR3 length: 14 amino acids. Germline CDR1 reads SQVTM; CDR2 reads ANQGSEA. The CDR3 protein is CSVGVGYGAYGYTF. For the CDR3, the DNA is TGCAGCGTGGGGGTGGGATATGGGGCGTATGGCTACACCTTC.

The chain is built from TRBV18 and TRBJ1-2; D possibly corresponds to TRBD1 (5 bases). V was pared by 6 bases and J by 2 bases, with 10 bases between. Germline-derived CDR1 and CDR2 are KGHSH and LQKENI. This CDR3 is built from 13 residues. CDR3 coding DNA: TGTGCCAGCTCGAAGACAGTGAACTATGGCTACACCTTC. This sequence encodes CASSKTVNYGYTF.

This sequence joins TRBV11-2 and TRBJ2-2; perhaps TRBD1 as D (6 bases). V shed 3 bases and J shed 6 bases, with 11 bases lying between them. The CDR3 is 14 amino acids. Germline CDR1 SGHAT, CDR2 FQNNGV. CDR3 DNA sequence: TGTGCCAGCAGCTTGGAACAGGGCGCCGGGGAGCTGTTTTTT. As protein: CASSLEQGAGELFF.

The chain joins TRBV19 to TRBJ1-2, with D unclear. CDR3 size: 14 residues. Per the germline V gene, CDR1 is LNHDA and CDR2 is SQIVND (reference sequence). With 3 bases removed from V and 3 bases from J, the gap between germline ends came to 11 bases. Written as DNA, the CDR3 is TGTGCCAGTAGTATTGGTGGCCTGGACTATGGCTACACCTTC. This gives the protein CASSIGGLDYGYTF.

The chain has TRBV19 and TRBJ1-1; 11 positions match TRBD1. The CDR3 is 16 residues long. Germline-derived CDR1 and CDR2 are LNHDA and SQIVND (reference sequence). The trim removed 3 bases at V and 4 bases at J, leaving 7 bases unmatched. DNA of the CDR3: TGTGCCAGTAGTATCGGACAGGGGGCGGGATCCACTGAAGCTTTCTTT. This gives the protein CASSIGQGAGSTEAFF. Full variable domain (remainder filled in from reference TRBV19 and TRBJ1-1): DGGITQSPKYLFRKEGQNVTLSCEQNLNHDAMYWYRQDPGQGLRLIYYSQIVNDFQKGDIAEGYSVSREKKESFPLTVTSAQKNPTAFYLCASSIGQGAGSTEAFFGQGTRLTVV.

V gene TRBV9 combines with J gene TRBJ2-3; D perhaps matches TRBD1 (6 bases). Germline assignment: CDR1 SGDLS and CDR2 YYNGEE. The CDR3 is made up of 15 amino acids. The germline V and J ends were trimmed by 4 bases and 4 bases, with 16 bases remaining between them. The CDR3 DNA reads TGTGCCAGCAGCACGTTACAGGGTGTCCCAGATACGCAGTATTTT. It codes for CASSTLQGVPDTQYF.

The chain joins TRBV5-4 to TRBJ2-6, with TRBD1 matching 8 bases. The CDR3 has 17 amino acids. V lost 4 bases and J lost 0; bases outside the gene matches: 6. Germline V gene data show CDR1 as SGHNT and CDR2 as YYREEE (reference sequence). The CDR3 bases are TGTGCCAGCAGCCAGGGACAGGTAAACTCTGGGGCCAACGTCCTGACTTTC. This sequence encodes CASSQGQVNSGANVLTF.

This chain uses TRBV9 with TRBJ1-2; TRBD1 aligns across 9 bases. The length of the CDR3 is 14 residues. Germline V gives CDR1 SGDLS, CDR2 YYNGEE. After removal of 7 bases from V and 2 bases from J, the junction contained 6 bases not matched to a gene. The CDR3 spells CASRATGGNYGYTF. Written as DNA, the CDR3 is TGTGCCAGCCGGGCTACAGGGGGCAACTATGGCTACACCTTC.

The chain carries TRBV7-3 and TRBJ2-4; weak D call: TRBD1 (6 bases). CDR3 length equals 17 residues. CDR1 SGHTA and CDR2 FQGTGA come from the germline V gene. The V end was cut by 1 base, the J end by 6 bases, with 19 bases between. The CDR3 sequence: CASSLILVQGMGNIQYF. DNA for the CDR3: TGTGCCAGCAGCTTAATTCTAGTTCAGGGGATGGGAAACATTCAGTACTTC.

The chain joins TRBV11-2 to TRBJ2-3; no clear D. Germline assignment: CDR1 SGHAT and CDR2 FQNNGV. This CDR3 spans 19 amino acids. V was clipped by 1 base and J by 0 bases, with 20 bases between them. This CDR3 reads CASSLVAAGSSTSTDTQYF. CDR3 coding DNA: TGTGCCAGCAGCTTAGTGGCCGCCGGGTCCTCCACTAGCACAGATACGCAGTATTTT.

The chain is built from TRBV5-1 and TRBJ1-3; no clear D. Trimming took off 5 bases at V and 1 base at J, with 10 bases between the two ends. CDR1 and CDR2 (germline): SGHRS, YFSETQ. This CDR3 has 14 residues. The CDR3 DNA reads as TGCGCCAGCAGTTCCGGGATATCTGGAAACACCATATATTTT. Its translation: CASSSGISGNTIYF.

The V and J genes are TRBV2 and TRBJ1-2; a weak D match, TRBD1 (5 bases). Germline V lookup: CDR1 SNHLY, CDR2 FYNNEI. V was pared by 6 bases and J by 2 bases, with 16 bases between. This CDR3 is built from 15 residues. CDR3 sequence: CASRASPGANYGYTF. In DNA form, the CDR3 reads TGTGCCAGCAGAGCGTCCCCTGGGGCAAACTATGGCTACACCTTC.

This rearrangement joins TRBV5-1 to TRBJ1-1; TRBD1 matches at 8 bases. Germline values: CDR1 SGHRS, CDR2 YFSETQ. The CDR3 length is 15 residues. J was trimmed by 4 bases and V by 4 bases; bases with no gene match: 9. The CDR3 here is CASSLRTGKGTEAFF. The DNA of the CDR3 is TGCGCCAGCAGCCTAAGGACAGGGAAGGGCACTGAAGCTTTCTTT.

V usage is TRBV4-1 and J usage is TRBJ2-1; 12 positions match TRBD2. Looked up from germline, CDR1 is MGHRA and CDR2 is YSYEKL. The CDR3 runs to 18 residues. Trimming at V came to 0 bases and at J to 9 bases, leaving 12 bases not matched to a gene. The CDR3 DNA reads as TGCGCCAGCAGCCAAGAAATCCTAGCGGGAGGGCCAAGCGGTGAGCAGTTCTTC. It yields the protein CASSQEILAGGPSGEQFF.

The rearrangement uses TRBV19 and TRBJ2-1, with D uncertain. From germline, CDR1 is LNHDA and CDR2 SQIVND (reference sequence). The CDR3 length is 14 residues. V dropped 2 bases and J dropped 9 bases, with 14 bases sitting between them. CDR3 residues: CASSIRKGWGEQFF. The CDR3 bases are TGTGCCAGTAGTATACGGAAAGGGTGGGGTGAGCAGTTCTTC.

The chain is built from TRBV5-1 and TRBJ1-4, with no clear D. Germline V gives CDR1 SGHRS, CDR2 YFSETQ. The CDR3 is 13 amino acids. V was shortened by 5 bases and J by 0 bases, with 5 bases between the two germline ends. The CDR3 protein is CASRTTTNEKLFF. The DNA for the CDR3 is TGCGCCAGCAGAACTACAACTAATGAAAAACTGTTTTTT.

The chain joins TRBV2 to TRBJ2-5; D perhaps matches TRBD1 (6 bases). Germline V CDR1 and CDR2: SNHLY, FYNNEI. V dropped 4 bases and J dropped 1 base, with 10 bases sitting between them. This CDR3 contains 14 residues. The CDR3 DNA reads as TGTGCCAGCAGTGGGGACACTTTCCAAGAGACCCAGTACTTC. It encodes CASSGDTFQETQYF.

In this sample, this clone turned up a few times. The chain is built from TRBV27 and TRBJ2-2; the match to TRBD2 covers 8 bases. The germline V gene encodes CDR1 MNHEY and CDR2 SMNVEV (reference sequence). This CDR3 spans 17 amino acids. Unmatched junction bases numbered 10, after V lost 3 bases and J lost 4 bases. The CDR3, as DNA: TGTGCCAGCAGTTTTTTCGGGGTAGCGGGACCCACCGGGGAGCTGTTTTTT. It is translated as CASSFFGVAGPTGELFF.

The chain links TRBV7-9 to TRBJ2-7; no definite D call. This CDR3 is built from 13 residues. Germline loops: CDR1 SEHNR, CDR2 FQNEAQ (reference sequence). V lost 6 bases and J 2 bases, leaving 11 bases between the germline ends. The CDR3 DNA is TGTGCCAGCAGTAGGGATCAGACCTACGAGCAGTACTTC. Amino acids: CASSRDQTYEQYF.

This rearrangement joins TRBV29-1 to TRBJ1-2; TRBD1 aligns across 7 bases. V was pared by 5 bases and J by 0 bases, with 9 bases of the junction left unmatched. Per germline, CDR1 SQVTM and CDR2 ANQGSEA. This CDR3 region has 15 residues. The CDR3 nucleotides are TGCAGCGTTATTAAATCGGACAGGCCTAACTATGGCTACACCTTC. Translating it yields CSVIKSDRPNYGYTF.

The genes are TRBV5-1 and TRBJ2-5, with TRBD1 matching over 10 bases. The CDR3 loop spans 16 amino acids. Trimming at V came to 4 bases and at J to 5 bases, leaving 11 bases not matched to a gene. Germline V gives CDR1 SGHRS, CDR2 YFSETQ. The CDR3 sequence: CASSVEPTGGGETQYF. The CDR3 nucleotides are TGCGCCAGCAGCGTAGAACCGACAGGGGGCGGGGAGACCCAGTACTTC.

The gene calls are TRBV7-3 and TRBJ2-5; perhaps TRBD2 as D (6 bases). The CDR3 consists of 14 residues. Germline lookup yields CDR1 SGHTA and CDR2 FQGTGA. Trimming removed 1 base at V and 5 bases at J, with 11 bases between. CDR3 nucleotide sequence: TGTGCCAGCAGCTTAATCGCGGGGTCGGAGACCCAGTACTTC. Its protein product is CASSLIAGSETQYF.

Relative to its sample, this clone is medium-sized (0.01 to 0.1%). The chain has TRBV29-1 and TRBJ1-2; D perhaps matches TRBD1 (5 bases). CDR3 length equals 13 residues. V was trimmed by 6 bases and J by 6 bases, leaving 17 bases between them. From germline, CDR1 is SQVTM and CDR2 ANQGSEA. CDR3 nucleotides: TGCAGCGTCCTGGACACCAAAAGGGATGGCTACACCTTC. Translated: CSVLDTKRDGYTF.

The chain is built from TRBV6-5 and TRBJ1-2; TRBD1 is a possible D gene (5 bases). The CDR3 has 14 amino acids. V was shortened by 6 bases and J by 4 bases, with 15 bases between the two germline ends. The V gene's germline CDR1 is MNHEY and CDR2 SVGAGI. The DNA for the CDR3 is TGTGCCAGCAGGGGTAGACAGACCGGCTATGGCTACACCTTC. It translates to CASRGRQTGYGYTF.

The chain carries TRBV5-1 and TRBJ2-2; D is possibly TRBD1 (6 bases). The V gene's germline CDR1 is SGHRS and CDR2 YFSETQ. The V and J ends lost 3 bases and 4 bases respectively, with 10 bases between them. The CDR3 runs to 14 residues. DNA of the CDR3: TGCGCCAGCAGCTCCACAGGGAGCACCGGGGAGCTGTTTTTT. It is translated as CASSSTGSTGELFF.